This T cell receptor (beta chain) was identified in a study of T cells in Graves' hyperthyroidism and ophthalmopathy. CDR3 length: 15 amino acids. V dropped 1 base and J dropped 6 bases, with 12 bases sitting between them. Germline V CDR1 and CDR2: MNHEY, SVGAGI. A lack of ophthalmopathy progression within 18 months defined stable Graves' hyperthyroidism. Amplification of TCR beta CDR3 regions was performed using RNA transcripts as template. The HTBI primer set drove a first-round RT-PCR of the TCR CDR3. From the multiplex PCR reads, TCRdb called clonotypes with MiXCR, one entry per CDR3 protein. This table holds fewer than 900,000 distinct CDR3 sequences, 16% found once.

V gene TRBV6-5 combines with J gene TRBJ2-2; D is possibly TRBD2 (6 bases). The sequence was obtained from a man younger than 30 with Graves' hyperthyroidism. Sample: blood. Written as DNA, the CDR3 is TGTGCCAGCAGTTACTACGGGAGAGCCTCCGGGGAGCTGTTTTTT. It encodes CASSYYGRASGELFF.